Reported below is one T cell receptor (beta chain). Its target is not known. These data originate in a study of T cells after yellow fever vaccination. Study-level points and caveats: Of the clonotypes, a small share occurred in both CD4 and CD8 compartments. The secondary response peaked faster, at day 5 versus 15, but was weaker. Boosting was followed by the reappearance of most primary-vaccination clones (approximately 95% CD4, 88% CD8).

The TCR cDNA carried a universal primer site and UMIs from 5'RACE template switching. TCRdb fed the 5' RACE reads into MiXCR, producing one record per CDR3 protein. Counted here are roughly 400,000 distinct CDR3 sequences, about 17% occurring once; the ten biggest clones make up about a sixth. CDR1 and CDR2 (germline): LNHDA, SQIVND (reference sequence). The V end lost 3 bases, the J end lost 5 bases, and 4 bases lay between the germline ends. The CDR3 is 11 residues long. This material consisted of PBMCs, taken before the yellow fever booster vaccination. This rearrangement joins TRBV19 to TRBJ1-2; unclear D gene. The source of this sequence is a man younger than 30 who received the YFV17D yellow fever vaccine. The CDR3 loop reads CASSIAYGYTF. The CDR3 nucleotides read TGTGCCAGTAGTATTGCGTATGGCTACACCTTC.